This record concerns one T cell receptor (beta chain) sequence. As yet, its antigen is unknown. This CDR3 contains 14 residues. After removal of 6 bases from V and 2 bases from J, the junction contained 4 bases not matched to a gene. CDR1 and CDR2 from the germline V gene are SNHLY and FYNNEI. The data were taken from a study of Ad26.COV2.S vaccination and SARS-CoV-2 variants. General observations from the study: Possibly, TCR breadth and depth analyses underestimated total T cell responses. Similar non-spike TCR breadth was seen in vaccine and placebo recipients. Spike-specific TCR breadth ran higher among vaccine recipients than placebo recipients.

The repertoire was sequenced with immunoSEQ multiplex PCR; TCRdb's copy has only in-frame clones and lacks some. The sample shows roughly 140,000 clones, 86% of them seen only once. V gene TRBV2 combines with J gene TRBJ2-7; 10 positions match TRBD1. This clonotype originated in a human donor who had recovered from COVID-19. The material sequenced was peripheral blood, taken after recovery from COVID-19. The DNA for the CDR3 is TGTGCCAGCAGGACAGGGGGCCTGACCTACGAGCAGTACTTC. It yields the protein CASRTGGLTYEQYF.